Below are 6 T cell receptor beta chains sequenced from a single sample in a study of blood T cell repertoires in COVID-19. Assay used: immunoSEQ multiplex PCR; TCRdb lists only in-frame clones, some missing. Of 150,000 to 200,000 clones in the sample, nearly 90% were seen once. Sequencing was carried out using peripheral blood. The source of these receptors is a man in his 60s with active or convalescent COVID-19.

This chain uses TRBV9 with TRBJ1-2, with 7 positions matching TRBD1. CDR3 length: 14 residues. The germline gives CDR1 SGDLS, CDR2 YYNGEE. V was pared by 0 bases and J by 4 bases, with 3 bases of the junction left unmatched. The CDR3 loop reads CASSVEDRSYGYTF. The CDR3 DNA is TGTGCCAGCAGCGTAGAGGACAGGAGCTATGGCTACACCTTC.

As DNA, the CDR3 is TGTGCCAGCCAGACTAGCGGGGGGATCTACGAGCAGTACTTC. It encodes CASQTSGGIYEQYF. The chain combines TRBV6-6 with TRBJ2-7; 13 bases line up with TRBD2. The V gene end was trimmed by 8 bases and the J gene end by 3 bases; junction bases not matched to a gene: 4. The germline V gene encodes CDR1 MNHNY and CDR2 SVGAGI (reference sequence). The CDR3 runs to 14 residues.

This clone is a singleton in its sample. V and J are TRBV6-5 and TRBJ1-6; D is possibly TRBD1 (5 bases). The V gene's germline CDR1 is MNHEY and CDR2 SVGAGI. The V gene lost 6 bases and the J gene lost 7 bases, with 10 bases spanning the gap. CDR3 size: 13 residues. CDR3 sequence (DNA): TGTGCCAGCAGACAGGAGCTAAATTCACCCCTCCACTTT. It encodes CASRQELNSPLHF.

The chain recombines TRBV2 with TRBJ1-2, with D maybe TRBD1 (6 bases). CDR1 is SNHLY and CDR2 is FYNNEI in the germline V gene. The ends were cut back, 3 bases at V and 7 bases at J, with 9 bases in the middle. The CDR3 is 12 residues long. Written as DNA, the CDR3 is TGTGCCAGCAGTGACAGGGGAAGTGGCTACACCTTC. Amino acid sequence: CASSDRGSGYTF.

A remark on this clone: This CDR3 is also generated by other DNA sequences in the sample. V usage is TRBV7-2 and J usage is TRBJ2-7; 10 bases map to TRBD1. Germline V gene sequence: CDR1 SGHTA, CDR2 FQGNSA. V dropped 5 bases and J dropped 2; count of bases not matched to a gene: 3. CDR3 size: 14 residues. CDR3 in amino acids: CASSPGTGAYEQYF. The CDR3 DNA reads as TGTGCCAGCAGCCCCGGGACAGGGGCCTACGAGCAGTACTTC.

The chain carries TRBV5-4 and TRBJ2-3; 8 bases agree with TRBD2. The CDR3 sequence is 15 residues long. Trimming took 4 bases from V and 6 from J; bases not matched to a gene: 10. Germline loops: CDR1 SGHNT, CDR2 YYREEE (reference sequence). CDR3 residues: CASSPPGGVSDTQYF. Written as DNA, the CDR3 is TGTGCCAGCAGCCCCCCCGGGGGGGTATCGGATACGCAGTATTTT.